The sample holds many counts of the clone carrying this TCR beta chain. Its antigen is undetermined. This sample is part of a study of Graves' ophthalmopathy and Graves' hyperthyroidism. Regarding the study as a whole: The model achieved 70.59% sensitivity and roughly 72% specificity for ophthalmopathy progression.

Amplified material comprised TCR beta CDR3 regions derived from RNA transcripts. Second-round multiplex PCR followed a first-round RT-PCR using HTBI primers. TCRdb reprocessed the multiplex PCR reads with MiXCR, giving one entry per CDR3 protein. The sample consists of about 380,000 distinct CDR3 sequences, 15% of them appearing once. The V and J ends lost 1 base and 2 bases respectively, with 11 bases between them. This CDR3 contains 14 residues. CDR1 is DFQATT, CDR2 SNEGSKA, per germline (reference sequence). Sequenced material: peripheral blood. J is TRBJ1-2 and V is TRBV20-1; perhaps TRBD1 as D (5 bases). The source is a woman younger than 30 with stable Graves' hyperthyroidism. CDR3 nucleotide sequence: TGCAGTGCTAGAGCAGGGATGGAGAACTATGGCTACACCTTC. Translated: CSARAGMENYGYTF.